This TCR beta chain was retrieved from a study of Graves' ophthalmopathy and Graves' hyperthyroidism. Study-wide background: The stable label applied to hyperthyroidism with no ophthalmopathy within 18 months of follow-up.

This CDR3 is built from 14 residues. Germline loops: CDR1 MNHEY, CDR2 SVGEGT. The V gene lost 8 bases and the J gene lost 2 bases, with 15 bases spanning the gap. None of the included patients had other autoimmune diseases, uncontrolled infections, pregnancy or lactation, as these led to exclusion. The sequenced template was RNA, covering the TCR beta CDR3 region. HTBI-primed first-round RT-PCR preceded second-round multiplex PCR. TCRdb analysed the multiplex PCR reads with MiXCR anew, one entry per CDR3 protein. The sample carries approximately 1.2 million distinct CDR3 sequences, 35% to 40% recorded once.

The J gene is TRBJ2-5, the V gene TRBV6-2 or TRBV6-3; D ambiguous. Specimen: peripheral blood or thyroid tissue (not recorded which). This TCR was sampled from an adult man with Graves' hyperthyroidism. CDR3 protein: CASVASWGQETQYF. For the CDR3, the DNA is TGTGCCAGCGTGGCCTCCTGGGGACAAGAGACCCAGTACTTC.